A selection of T cell receptor beta chains follows, all from one sample in a study of cytomegalovirus exposure and HLA in healthy donors. Libraries were prepared by immunoSEQ multiplex PCR; TCRdb keeps only in-frame clonotypes and omits some of them. The table has more than 95,000 clones, around four fifths seen once; the top ten hold under 1.5%. Specimen: PBMCs. The receptor set was obtained from a man aged 25-45 years in good health and CMV-seronegative. The CDR3 runs from the conserved cysteine through the conserved F or W. D genes are given only for firm matches. Not every row has a clone size; where given, it reads once, few, many or a size class.

V	size	D	J	DNA	CDR3
TRBV5-1	.	TRBD1	TRBJ1-1	TGCGCCAGCAGCTCCGGACAGGGAGTCCCTATGAACACTGAAGCTTTCTTT	CASSSGQGVPMNTEAFF
TRBV6-5	once	TRBD2	TRBJ2-3	TGTGCCACCAAACGAAGCGGGAGGAGGGGTGATACGCAGTATTTT	CATKRSGRRGDTQYF
TRBV4-1	.	TRBD1	TRBJ1-5	TGCGCCAGCAGCCAACTGAAACCCGGGACAGGGGGCTTCAATCAGCCCCAGCATTTT	CASSQLKPGTGGFNQPQHF
TRBV4-3	once	TRBD1	TRBJ1-2	TGCGCCAGCGGGGACAGGGATTATGGCTACACCTTC	CASGDRDYGYTF
TRBV10-3	.	.	TRBJ2-3	TGTGCCATCAGTGAGTCCCCCGAGGGAAGCACAGATACGCAGTATTTT	CAISESPEGSTDTQYF
TRBV7-8	.	TRBD1	TRBJ1-1	TGTGCCGGCAGCTTAGAGCGCACAGGGGCTGCTAGAATCACTGAAGCTTTCTTT	CAGSLERTGAARITEAFF
TRBV15	.	.	TRBJ2-7	TGTGCCACCAGCAGTGGACAGTTCTACGAGCAGTACTTC	CATSSGQFYEQYF
TRBV10-1	.	TRBD1	TRBJ2-3	TGCGCCAGCAGCCCTATTCCGGGACAGGGGGCATCAGATACGCAGTATTTT	CASSPIPGQGASDTQYF
TRBV7-2	.	TRBD2	TRBJ2-1	TGTGCCAGCAGCTTAGCCTGGACTAGCGGGAGAGGTAGTGAGCAGTTCTTC	CASSLAWTSGRGSEQFF
TRBV19	.	.	TRBJ1-4	TGTGCCAGTAGTAGAAGACAGACTAATGAAAAACTGTTTTTT	CASSRRQTNEKLFF
TRBV7-9	.	TRBD1	TRBJ1-1	TGTGCCAGCAGCTTTGACAGGGGTCAGTACACTGAAGCTTTCTTT	CASSFDRGQYTEAFF
TRBV15	.	TRBD1	TRBJ1-1	TGTGCCACCAGCAGTCACAGGGGTGAAGCTTTCTTT	CATSSHRGEAFF
TRBV18	.	.	TRBJ2-2	TGTGCCAGCTCACCCCCAGGGGACACCGGGGAGCTGTTTTTT	CASSPPGDTGELFF
TRBV28	.	.	TRBJ2-2	TGTGCCAGCAGCATACAGGGACCCACCGGGGAGCTGTTTTTT	CASSIQGPTGELFF
TRBV6-5	.	.	TRBJ1-4	TGTGCCAGCAGGAGAGCAACTAATGAAAAACTGTTTTTT	CASRRATNEKLFF
TRBV6-5	.	TRBD1	TRBJ2-4	TGTGCCAGCAGTTACTCGGGACAGGGGGCCAAAAACATTCAGTACTTC	CASSYSGQGAKNIQYF
TRBV27	.	.	TRBJ1-1	TGTGCCAGCAGTTTAAGTGGACATGAAGCTTTCTTT	CASSLSGHEAFF
TRBV5-1	.	TRBD1	TRBJ2-1	TGCGCCAGCAGCCCGGGACAGTCCCCCAATGAGCAGTTCTTC	CASSPGQSPNEQFF
TRBV6-5	few	.	TRBJ1-1	TGTGCCAGCAGCCAAGGGCTAGGGAGAATAGTTGAGGCTTTCTTT	CASSQGLGRIVEAFF
TRBV29-1	.	.	TRBJ1-1	TGCAGCGTTACAGAACAGGGTAGCGCTGAAGCTTTCTTT	CSVTEQGSAEAFF
TRBV4-1	.	TRBD1	TRBJ2-7	TGCGCCAGCAGCCAAGACTACCGGGACAGGGGCCTCAATAACTCCTACGAGCAGTACTTC	CASSQDYRDRGLNNSYEQYF
TRBV5-4	.	.	TRBJ1-2	TGTGCCAGCAGCTTGGGGTGGTTCGGGGATGGCTACACCTTC	CASSLGWFGDGYTF
TRBV5-5	.	.	TRBJ1-5	TGTGCCAGCAGCTTGGCAGTTACTCATGCAGGTCAGCCCCAGCATTTT	CASSLAVTHAGQPQHF
TRBV18	.	TRBD1	TRBJ1-2	TGTGCCAGCTCACCCGGGACAGACTATGGCTACACCTTC	CASSPGTDYGYTF
TRBV5-1	.	.	TRBJ1-1	TGCGCCAGCAGCTTGGGACACCCGGTTGACACTGAAGCTTTCTTT	CASSLGHPVDTEAFF
TRBV6-5	few	TRBD1	TRBJ1-5	TGTGCCAGCAGTGCCGGGACAGGGGGATCTCAGCCCCAGCATTTT	CASSAGTGGSQPQHF
TRBV7-9	.	TRBD2	TRBJ2-2	TGTGCCAGCAGCTTTAGCGGGAGGGCCGGGGAGCTGTTTTTT	CASSFSGRAGELFF
TRBV29-1	.	TRBD2	TRBJ2-1	TGCAGCGTTGTCCTGGCTAGCGGGAGGGGTTCCTACAATGAGCAGTTCTTC	CSVVLASGRGSYNEQFF
TRBV5-1	.	TRBD2	TRBJ2-3	TGCGCCAGCAGCTTGGCCAGCGGGGGACCAGATACGCAGTATTTT	CASSLASGGPDTQYF
TRBV6-1	few	TRBD2	TRBJ2-7	TGTGCCAGCAGTTCACTAGCGGGGGACTACGAGCAGTACTTC	CASSSLAGDYEQYF
TRBV5-5	.	.	TRBJ2-1	TGTGCCAGCAGCTTGGACAGCTATGAGCAGTTCTTC	CASSLDSYEQFF
TRBV15	.	TRBD2	TRBJ2-1	TGTGCCACCAGCAGAGAACGGACTAGCGGGCATTTCTACAATGAGCAGTTCTTC	CATSRERTSGHFYNEQFF
TRBV6-5	.	.	TRBJ1-5	TGTGCCAGCAGACTGAACAGGGAGGGCCATCAGCCCCAGCATTTT	CASRLNREGHQPQHF
TRBV19	few	.	TRBJ2-3	TGTGCCAGTAGTATTAGCGGTACAGATACGCAGTATTTT	CASSISGTDTQYF
TRBV6-5	.	.	TRBJ1-6	TGTGCCAGCAGTCACGGGGTCCTCGGGAATTCACCCCTCCACTTT	CASSHGVLGNSPLHF
TRBV10-3	.	.	TRBJ1-1	TGTGCCATCAGCCGGGGGGTCACTGAAGCTTTCTTT	CAISRGVTEAFF
TRBV7-2	.	TRBD2	TRBJ2-4	TGTGCCAGCAGCCCCAGCGGGGGAAACATTCAGTACTTC	CASSPSGGNIQYF
TRBV7-2	.	.	TRBJ1-2	TGTGCCAGCAGCAGACAGGCCTCCTACGGCTACACCTTC	CASSRQASYGYTF
TRBV9	.	TRBD1	TRBJ1-1	TGTGCCAGCAGCCCCCGACAGGGTACGGGGTACACTGAAGCTTTCTTT	CASSPRQGTGYTEAFF
TRBV6-5	.	TRBD1	TRBJ1-2	TGTGCCAGCCGGGACAGAACTAACTATGGCTACACCTTC	CASRDRTNYGYTF
TRBV29-1	.	TRBD2	TRBJ2-3	TGCAGCGTTGAAGATCTGGGGTTGGGCTTAGCGGGAGGGGTCACAGATACGCAGTATTTT	CSVEDLGLGLAGGVTDTQYF
TRBV11-2	.	TRBD1	TRBJ2-7	TGTGCCAGCAGCACCGCTCCGGGACAGATCTACGAGCAGTACTTC	CASSTAPGQIYEQYF
TRBV11-2	.	TRBD1	TRBJ1-2	TGTGCCAGCAGCCCGGGACAGGGGTATGGCTACACCTTC	CASSPGQGYGYTF
TRBV18	.	TRBD1	TRBJ2-1	TGTGCCAGCTCACCTGGACAGGGAGAGGATGAGCAGTTCTTC	CASSPGQGEDEQFF
TRBV6-1	.	.	TRBJ2-7	TGTGCCAGCAGTGAAGGAGCTTCTGAGTACTACGAGCAGTACTTC	CASSEGASEYYEQYF